The 30 T cell receptor beta chains below come from one sample, sequenced in a study of cytomegalovirus exposure and HLA in healthy donors. The PCR contained 60 Vbeta and 13 Jbeta primers. TCRdb keeps only in-frame clones here, not all; method: immunoSEQ multiplex PCR. The sample consists of hundreds of thousands of clones, just over 70% of them appearing once. Material: PBMCs. The receptor source for this set is a female donor in good health and CMV-seronegative.

CDR3 protein: CASSVRGSQPQHF. The CDR3 coding sequence is TGTGCCAGTAGTGTCAGGGGGAGTCAGCCCCAGCATTTT. The gene calls are TRBV19 and TRBJ1-5, with 7 bases lining up with TRBD1. After removal of 5 bases from V and 6 bases from J, the junction contained 4 bases not matched to a gene. The CDR3 consists of 13 residues. Germline CDR1 reads LNHDA; CDR2 reads SQIVND (reference sequence).

The chain is built from TRBV11-2 and TRBJ1-6; 12 bases map to TRBD1. The V and J ends lost 4 bases and 10 bases, in that order; junction bases with no gene match: 8. The V gene's germline CDR1 is SGHAT and CDR2 FQNNGV. CDR3 length: 16 residues. The CDR3 sequence is CASSSRDRGLWSPLHF. The DNA for the CDR3 is TGTGCCAGCAGCTCCCGGGACAGGGGGCTTTGGTCACCCCTCCACTTT.

Only one count was recorded for this clone. The chain joins TRBV6-1 to TRBJ2-7; possible D gene TRBD1, 6 bases. The CDR3 covers 13 residues. From germline, CDR1 is MNHNS and CDR2 SASEGT. The V and J ends lost 5 bases and 0 bases respectively, with 8 bases between them. Written as DNA, the CDR3 is TGTGCCAGCAGTCGGGACACCTCCTACGAGCAGTACTTC. Translation gives CASSRDTSYEQYF.

This clone was recorded a few times. This rearrangement joins TRBV7-9 to TRBJ2-1, with D hard to call. The germline gives CDR1 SEHNR, CDR2 FQNEAQ (reference sequence). The length of the CDR3 is 13 residues. V lost 5 bases, J lost 5 bases, and 10 bases lay in between. The CDR3 region has the DNA TGTGCCAGCAGCCCCCGAGGAAACAATGAGCAGTTCTTC. The encoded protein is CASSPRGNNEQFF.

The V gene is TRBV5-1, the J gene TRBJ2-3, with D possibly being TRBD2 (5 bases). The ends were cut back, 0 bases at V and 1 base at J, with 6 bases in the middle. Germline CDR1 and CDR2: SGHRS and YFSETQ. This CDR3 region has 14 residues. CDR3 coding DNA: TGCGCCAGCAGCTTGGGTAGCGGCACAGATACGCAGTATTTT. Translating gives CASSLGSGTDTQYF.

The chain combines TRBV7-9 with TRBJ1-2; D uncertain. The CDR3 runs to 14 residues. From germline, CDR1 is SEHNR and CDR2 FQNEAQ (reference sequence). The germline V and J ends were trimmed by 1 base and 7 bases, with 13 bases remaining between them. The CDR3 region has the DNA TGTGCCAGCAGCTTAGTCGACGGAGCCGGTGGCTACACCTTC. Its translation is CASSLVDGAGGYTF.

V gene TRBV5-1 combines with J gene TRBJ2-7; 11 nucleotides line up with TRBD1. Unmatched junction bases numbered 3, after V lost 0 bases and J lost 4 bases. The CDR3 covers 15 residues. Germline V CDR1 and CDR2: SGHRS, YFSETQ. CDR3 nucleotides: TGCGCCAGCAGCTTGGGGGGACAGGGGGTATACGAGCAGTACTTC. Its protein is CASSLGGQGVYEQYF.

V gene TRBV7-2 combines with J gene TRBJ2-1; D is unclear. Germline V gives CDR1 SGHTA, CDR2 FQGNSA. This CDR3 region has 13 residues. With 3 bases removed from V and 6 bases from J, the gap between germline ends came to 9 bases. The CDR3 nucleotides read TGTGCCAGCAGCTTGGCGGAAGCCAATGAGCAGTTCTTC. It codes for CASSLAEANEQFF.

In this sample, this clone turned up a few times. The V call is TRBV2, the J call TRBJ1-1; D call uncertain. Germline CDR1 SNHLY, CDR2 FYNNEI. This CDR3 has 11 residues. CDR3 sequence reads: CVLSTGLRAFF. Here the CDR3 DNA reads TGTGTCTTAAGCACGGGATTACGAGCTTTCTTT. The full variable domain, rest sourced from reference TRBV2 and TRBJ1-1, is EPEVTQTPSHQVTQMGQEVILRCVPISNHLYFYWYRQILGQKVEFLVSFYNNEISEKSEIFDDQFSVERPDGSNFTLKIRSTKLEDSAMYFCVLSTGLRAFFGQGTRLTVV.

The chain joins TRBV9 to TRBJ2-1, with 7 nucleotides matching TRBD2. Losses at the gene ends were 3 bases for V and 9 bases for J; bases not matched to a gene: 9. This CDR3 comprises 14 residues. Germline-derived CDR1 and CDR2 are SGDLS and YYNGEE. The CDR3 DNA follows: TGTGCCAGCAGCGGACGGACTAGTGGAGTTGAGCAGTTCTTC. Protein: CASSGRTSGVEQFF.

On this clone itself: A junction end diverges from the germline sequence, so it may reflect a read error. Other nucleotide sequences from this sample produce the same CDR3. The chain combines TRBV7-8 with TRBJ1-2, with TRBD1 matching over 7 bases. The CDR3 has 17 residues. Germline CDR1 is SGHVS and CDR2 is FQNEAQ. DNA for the CDR3: TGTGCCAGTAGCTTTCCTATAACAGGGGAGGTTGACTATGGCTACACCTTC. Translating it yields CASSFPITGEVDYGYTF.

In this sample, this clone turned up once. This chain joins TRBV5-1 and TRBJ2-4, with D possibly TRBD1 on 5 matching bases. The CDR3 is 14 amino acids. Trimming took 0 bases from V and 4 from J, leaving 8 bases between them. Germline loops: CDR1 SGHRS, CDR2 YFSETQ. The CDR3 loop reads CASSLGQGKNIQYF. CDR3 coding DNA: TGCGCCAGCAGCTTGGGTCAGGGTAAAAACATTCAGTACTTC.

A few counts support this clone. The CDR3 spells CSVGGGSYNEQFF. The CDR3 region has the DNA TGCAGCGTTGGGGGCGGGAGCTACAATGAGCAGTTCTTC. V usage is TRBV29-1 and J usage is TRBJ2-1; 7 nucleotides line up with TRBD2. From germline, CDR1 is SQVTM and CDR2 ANQGSEA. V lost 4 bases to trimming and J lost 3 bases; unmatched junction nucleotides: 3. The CDR3 length is 13 residues.

The chain's CDR3 is CASNFINQPQHF. In DNA, the CDR3 is TGTGCCAGCAACTTCATCAATCAGCCCCAGCATTTT. This rearrangement joins TRBV5-5 to TRBJ1-5, with D uncertain. V lost 6 bases to trimming and J lost 3 bases, with 7 bases between them. The CDR3 loop spans 12 amino acids. The germline gives CDR1 SGHKS, CDR2 YYEKEE (reference sequence). Supplemented by reference TRBV5-5 and TRBJ1-5, the full variable domain reads DAGVTQSPTHLIKTRGQQVTLRCSPISGHKSVSWYQQVLGQGPQFIFQYYEKEERGRGNFPDRFSARQFPNYSSELNVNALLLGDSALYLCASNFINQPQHFGDGTRLSIL.

This clone was counted only a few times. V and J are TRBV29-1 and TRBJ2-3, with 8 bases identical to TRBD2. CDR1 is SQVTM, CDR2 ANQGSEA, per germline. The ends lost 1 base at V and 6 bases at J; junction bases unmatched: 15. The CDR3 sequence is 17 residues long. CDR3 sequence reads: CSVEGFPGLGLSDTQYF. The CDR3 DNA reads as TGCAGCGTTGAAGGGTTCCCGGGACTAGGTCTATCGGATACGCAGTATTTT.

The gene calls are TRBV7-9 and TRBJ2-1, with 13 bases lining up with TRBD2. Germline loops: CDR1 SEHNR, CDR2 FQNEAQ (reference sequence). There are 17 residues in the CDR3. V gave up 5 bases and J gave up 8 bases; unmatched junction bases: 12. The CDR3 DNA sequence: TGTGCCAGCAGCCGAGGACTAGCGGGAGTGGGTTTAGATGAGCAGTTCTTC. Amino acid sequence: CASSRGLAGVGLDEQFF.

The chain has TRBV4-1 and TRBJ1-1, with 8 bases matching TRBD1. V shed 0 bases, J shed 6 bases, and the junction held 6 bases outside the gene matches. CDR1 and CDR2 (germline): MGHRA, YSYEKL. This CDR3 has 15 amino acids. The CDR3 coding sequence is TGCGCCAGCAGCCAAGATAGTACAGGGGGAGCTGAAGCTTTCTTT. This codes for CASSQDSTGGAEAFF.

This chain links TRBV7-2 with TRBJ1-1, with D unclear. The CDR3 is 14 amino acids. V was cut by 2 bases and J by 6 bases, with 13 bases left in between. The germline V gene has CDR1 SGHTA and CDR2 FQGNSA. For the CDR3, the DNA is TGTGCCAGCAGCTTATCGGGTGACGCCCCTGAAGCTTTCTTT. Its translation: CASSLSGDAPEAFF.

About this clone: One end of the junction does not line up with germline, which may come from a read error. The chain has TRBV7-9 and TRBJ2-5; possible D gene TRBD2, 5 bases. The CDR3 length is 14 residues. Germline CDR1 and CDR2: SEHNR and FQNEAQ (reference sequence). DNA for the CDR3: TGTTCCAGCAGCGCGGGCCGTACGGCTGAGACCCAGTACTTC. As protein: CSSSAGRTAETQYF.

This chain uses TRBV29-1 with TRBJ2-1; TRBD1 aligns across 7 bases. V lost 2 bases, J lost 12 bases, and 10 bases stayed unmatched. The CDR3 is 13 residues long. Germline CDR1 reads SQVTM; CDR2 reads ANQGSEA. CDR3 nucleotides: TGCAGCGTTGAACTAGGACAGGTTAAAGTGCAGTTCTTC. It translates to CSVELGQVKVQFF.

The chain is built from TRBV15 and TRBJ2-1, with a tentative D call TRBD2 (6 bases). V dropped 5 bases and J dropped 7 bases, with 27 bases sitting between them. The CDR3 contains 18 residues. The germline CDR1 and CDR2 sequences are LNHNV and YYDKDF (reference sequence). CDR3 nucleotide sequence: TGTGCCACCAGCGGATACGGAACCCGGGATACCGCGGGGAATGAGCAGTTCTTC. Its translation: CATSGYGTRDTAGNEQFF.

CDR3 coding DNA: TGTGCCAGCAGTCCTCCGTTACAGGGCTCCGGGACCCAGTACTTC. Translation gives CASSPPLQGSGTQYF. The chain joins TRBV28 to TRBJ2-5; tentatively, D is TRBD1 (6 bases). The CDR3 runs to 15 residues. CDR1 is MDHEN, CDR2 SYDVKM, per germline. V shed 5 bases and J shed 7 bases, with 20 bases lying between them.

This clone was found a few times. This chain connects TRBV5-1 to TRBJ2-7, with D perhaps TRBD1 (5 bases). Trimming removed 0 bases from V and 0 bases from J, with 10 bases in between. Germline CDR1 and CDR2: SGHRS and YFSETQ. The CDR3 consists of 15 residues. CDR3 protein: CASSLEQASSYEQYF. CDR3 bases: TGCGCCAGCAGCTTGGAACAGGCCAGCTCCTACGAGCAGTACTTC. The full variable domain, in which reference TRBV5-1 and TRBJ2-7 provide the parts outside the CDR3, is KAGVTQTPRYLIKTRGQQVTLSCSPISGHRSVSWYQQTPGQGLQFLFEYFSETQRNKGNFPGRFSGRQFSNSRSEMNVSTLELGDSALYLCASSLEQASSYEQYFGPGTRLTVT.

The V call is TRBV2, the J call TRBJ2-6, with D possibly being TRBD2 (6 bases). With 9 bases removed from V and 0 bases from J, the gap between germline ends came to 12 bases. Germline V gene lookup returns CDR1 SNHLY and CDR2 FYNNEI. The CDR3 runs 15 residues. The DNA for the CDR3 is TGTGCCAGAAACGGGGGAATCTCTGGGGCCAACGTCCTGACTTTC. As protein: CARNGGISGANVLTF.

This clone was seen a few times. Germline and junction disagree at one end, which may indicate a read error. The V call is TRBV6-1, the J call TRBJ2-2, with a possible D match to TRBD2 (6 bases). The CDR3 has 18 residues. Germline CDR1 is MNHNS and CDR2 is SASEGT. CDR3 DNA: TGTGCCAGCAGTGGGTGGCCAGGTTCTCGCTTGAGGACCGGGGGGCTGTTTTTT. This codes for CASSGWPGSRLRTGGLFF.

The chain joins TRBV10-3 to TRBJ1-1; no clear D. From germline, CDR1 is ENHRY and CDR2 SYGVKD. The CDR3 extends over 13 amino acids. Trimming took off 0 bases at V and 8 bases at J, with 10 bases between the two ends. CDR3 nucleotides: TGTGCCATCAGTGAGTCTAATTCACAAGAAGCTTTCTTT. Translation: CAISESNSQEAFF.

The CDR3 region is CASSPSGGRLSSPLHF. The DNA of the CDR3 is TGTGCCAGCAGTCCTAGTGGGGGCAGGCTTAGTTCACCCCTCCACTTT. This rearrangement joins TRBV28 to TRBJ1-6; TRBD1 might be the D (6 bases). This CDR3 has 16 residues. Germline CDR1 reads MDHEN; CDR2 reads SYDVKM. Between the trimmed V and J ends, which lost 5 bases and 9 bases, there was a span of 20 bases.

This chain links TRBV4-1 with TRBJ2-2; 9 nucleotides agree with TRBD1. CDR3 size: 15 residues. The V gene end was trimmed by 4 bases and the J gene end by 7 bases; junction bases not matched to a gene: 7. Per germline, CDR1 MGHRA and CDR2 YSYEKL. Here the CDR3 DNA reads TGCGCCAGCAGCCCACAGGGGGCATTGGGCGGGGAGCTGTTTTTT. It translates to CASSPQGALGGELFF.

The chain couples TRBV5-4 to TRBJ2-3, with D possibly being TRBD2 (5 bases). The CDR3 runs 16 residues. Trimming took 4 bases from V and 2 from J, leaving 17 bases between them. Germline CDR1 is SGHNT and CDR2 is YYREEE (reference sequence). Here the CDR3 DNA reads TGTGCCAGCAGCCTTCGCAAAGGACTCAACACAGATACGCAGTATTTT. Translating gives CASSLRKGLNTDTQYF.

Here the CDR3 DNA reads TGTGCCAGCAGCTTAGCGCAAAGGCTAGAGTGGTTCTTC. The encoded protein is CASSLAQRLEWFF. This chain connects TRBV7-8 to TRBJ2-1; no clear D. This CDR3 contains 13 residues. The V gene lost 0 bases and the J gene lost 15 bases, with 15 bases spanning the gap. Germline CDR1 SGHVS, CDR2 FQNEAQ.